This T cell receptor (beta chain) was found in a study of cytomegalovirus exposure and HLA in healthy donors. Study-wide context: Earlier findings included more than 95 million unique TCR beta sequences obtained from around 180 million T cells. Assignment to the Caucasian-associated ancestry cluster applied to 81% of the approximately 390 genotyped donors.

The CDR3 loop spans 14 amino acids. V shed 6 bases and J 4 bases; nucleotides not matched to a gene: 6. CDR1 SGHRS and CDR2 YFSETQ come from the germline V gene. Healthy people donating bone marrow made up the donors. Notes on the study in general: The productive fraction for most TCR beta V segments was about 90% or about 30% in an earlier analysis.

The PCR contained 60 Vbeta and 13 Jbeta primers. Assay used: immunoSEQ multiplex PCR; TCRdb lists only in-frame clones, some missing. Of 95,000 to 110,000 clones in the sample, 73% were seen once. Note on this clone: Antigen specificity is unknown.

The sequencing input was PBMCs. This chain joins TRBV5-1 and TRBJ2-1; 8 positions match TRBD1. This TCR derives from a man aged 25 to 45 in good health and CMV-seronegative. The CDR3 nucleotides read TGCGCCAGCACCCTTACAGGGGGATACAATGAGCAGTTCTTC. Protein sequence: CASTLTGGYNEQFF.